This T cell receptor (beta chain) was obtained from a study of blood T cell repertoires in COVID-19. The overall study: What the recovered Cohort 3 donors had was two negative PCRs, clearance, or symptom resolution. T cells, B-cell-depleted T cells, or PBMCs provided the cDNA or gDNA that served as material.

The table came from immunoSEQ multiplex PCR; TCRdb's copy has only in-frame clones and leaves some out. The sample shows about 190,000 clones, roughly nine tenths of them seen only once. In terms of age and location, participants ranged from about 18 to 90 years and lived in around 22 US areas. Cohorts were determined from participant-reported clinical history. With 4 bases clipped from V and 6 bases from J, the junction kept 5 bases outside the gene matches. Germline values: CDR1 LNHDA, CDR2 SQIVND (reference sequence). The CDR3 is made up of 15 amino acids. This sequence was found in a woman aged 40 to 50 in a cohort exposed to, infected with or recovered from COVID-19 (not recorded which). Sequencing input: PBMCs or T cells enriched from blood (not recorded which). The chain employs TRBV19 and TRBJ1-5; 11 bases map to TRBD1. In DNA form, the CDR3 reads TGTGCCAGTAGTAACTTGGACAGGGGGCTTCAGCCCCAGCATTTT. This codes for CASSNLDRGLQPQHF.